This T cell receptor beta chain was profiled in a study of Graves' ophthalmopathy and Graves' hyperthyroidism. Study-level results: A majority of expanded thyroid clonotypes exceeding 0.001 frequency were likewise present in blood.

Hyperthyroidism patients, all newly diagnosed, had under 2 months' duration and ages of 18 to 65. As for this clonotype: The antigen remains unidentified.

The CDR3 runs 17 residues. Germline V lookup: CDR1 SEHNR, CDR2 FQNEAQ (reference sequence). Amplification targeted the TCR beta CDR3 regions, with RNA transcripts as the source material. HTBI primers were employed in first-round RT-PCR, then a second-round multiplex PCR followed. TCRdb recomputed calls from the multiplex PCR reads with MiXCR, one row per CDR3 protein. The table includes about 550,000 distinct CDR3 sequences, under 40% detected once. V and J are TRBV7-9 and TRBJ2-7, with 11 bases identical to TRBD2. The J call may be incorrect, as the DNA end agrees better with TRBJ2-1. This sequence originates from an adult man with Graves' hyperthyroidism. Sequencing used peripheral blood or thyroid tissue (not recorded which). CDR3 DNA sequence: TGTGCCAGCAGCTTACTAGCGGGGGGCTCATCCTACAATGAGCAGTTCTTC. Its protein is CASSLLAGGSSYNEQFF.